These T cell receptor beta chains were read from a single sample in a study of control samples from healthy donors and cancer patients. TCRdb's table, derived via immunoSEQ multiplex PCR, lists solely in-frame clones and lacks some. The sample contains 100,000 or so clones, 87% of which appear only once. The sample consisted of blood. The receptors shown here come from a woman between 50 and 59 years old in good health. Both conserved end residues are part of each CDR3. A D gene is named only where the DNA matches it firmly. Where a row states a size, it is once, few, many or the class of an expanded clone; other rows omit it.

J gene: TRBJ1-5
D gene: .
V gene: TRBV27
CDR3 length: 14
clone size: .
CDR3 protein: CASSLYNSNQPQHF
CDR3 DNA: TGTGCCAGCAGTTTATATAACAGCAATCAGCCCCAGCATTTT

J gene: TRBJ1-5
D gene: .
V gene: TRBV5-1
CDR3 length: 15
clone size: medium-sized
CDR3 protein: CASSLTGAPNQPQHF
CDR3 DNA: TGCGCCAGCAGCTTGACGGGGGCCCCTAATCAGCCCCAGCATTTT

J gene: TRBJ2-1
D gene: .
V gene: TRBV7-2
CDR3 length: 15
clone size: .
CDR3 protein: CASSLGRGGYNEQFF
CDR3 DNA: TGTGCCAGCAGCTTAGGACGGGGTGGGTACAATGAGCAGTTCTTC

J gene: TRBJ1-1
D gene: .
V gene: TRBV19
CDR3 length: 13
clone size: .
CDR3 protein: CASSHGGETEAFF
CDR3 DNA: TGTGCCAGTAGTCATGGTGGCGAGACTGAAGCTTTCTTT

J gene: TRBJ2-7
D gene: .
V gene: TRBV19
CDR3 length: 11
clone size: .
CDR3 protein: CASTTGSEQYF
CDR3 DNA: TGTGCCAGTACAACAGGCTCCGAGCAGTACTTC

J gene: TRBJ2-3
D gene: .
V gene: TRBV7-2
CDR3 length: 16
clone size: .
CDR3 protein: CASPLRELGPLDTQYF
CDR3 DNA: TGTGCCAGCCCCCTCCGGGAGCTCGGGCCCCTCGATACGCAGTATTTT

J gene: TRBJ1-6
D gene: .
V gene: TRBV11-1
CDR3 length: 13
clone size: .
CDR3 protein: CASTKGHNSPLHF
CDR3 DNA: TGTGCCAGTACGAAGGGGCATAATTCACCCCTCCACTTT

J gene: TRBJ1-2
D gene: .
V gene: TRBV9
CDR3 length: 13
clone size: .
CDR3 protein: CASSVVGNYGYTF
CDR3 DNA: TGTGCCAGCAGCGTAGTAGGGAACTATGGCTACACCTTC

J gene: TRBJ1-2
D gene: .
V gene: TRBV5-3
CDR3 length: 14
clone size: .
CDR3 protein: CARSLTAANYGYTF
CDR3 DNA: TGTGCCAGAAGCTTAACGGCAGCTAACTATGGCTACACCTTC

J gene: TRBJ1-1
D gene: .
V gene: TRBV10-3
CDR3 length: 15
clone size: .
CDR3 protein: CATQYGQILNTEAFF
CDR3 DNA: TGTGCCACCCAATACGGACAGATTCTGAACACTGAAGCTTTCTTT

J gene: TRBJ1-2
D gene: .
V gene: TRBV11-2
CDR3 length: 16
clone size: .
CDR3 protein: CASSPGAGQLEGGYTF
CDR3 DNA: TGTGCCAGCAGCCCGGGGGCCGGGCAATTAGAAGGTGGCTACACCTTC